The entry below describes one TCR beta chain. The sample originates from a study of cytomegalovirus exposure and HLA in healthy donors. V gave up 3 bases and J gave up 2 bases, with 20 bases separating them. CDR3 size: 18 residues. Germline V gene sequence: CDR1 MDHEN, CDR2 SYDVKM. The PCR ran on 60 Vbeta and 13 Jbeta primers. Method: immunoSEQ multiplex PCR; TCRdb's copy keeps in-frame clones and lacks some. The table has over 150,000 clones, approximately 80% seen once. The TCR originated in a man aged 25 to 40 in good health and CMV-seropositive. The V gene is TRBV28, the J gene TRBJ2-1; TRBD1 might be the D (6 bases). Sequencing was done on a sample of PBMCs. The CDR3 sequence is CASSLGRGFRKAYNEQFF. CDR3 nucleotides: TGTGCCAGCAGTTTGGGCAGGGGTTTTAGAAAAGCCTACAATGAGCAGTTCTTC.